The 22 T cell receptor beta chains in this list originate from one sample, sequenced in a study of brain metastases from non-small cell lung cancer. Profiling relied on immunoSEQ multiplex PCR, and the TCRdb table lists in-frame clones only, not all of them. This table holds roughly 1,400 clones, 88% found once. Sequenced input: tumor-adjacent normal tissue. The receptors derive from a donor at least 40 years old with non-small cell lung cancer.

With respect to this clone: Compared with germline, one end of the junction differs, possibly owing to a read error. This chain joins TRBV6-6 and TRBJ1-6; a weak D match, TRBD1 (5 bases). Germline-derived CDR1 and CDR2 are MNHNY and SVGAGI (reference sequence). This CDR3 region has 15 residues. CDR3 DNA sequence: TGTGCCAGCAGTTCCCAGAGGGGAAATAATTCACTCCTCCACTTT. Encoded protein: CASSSQRGNNSLLHF.

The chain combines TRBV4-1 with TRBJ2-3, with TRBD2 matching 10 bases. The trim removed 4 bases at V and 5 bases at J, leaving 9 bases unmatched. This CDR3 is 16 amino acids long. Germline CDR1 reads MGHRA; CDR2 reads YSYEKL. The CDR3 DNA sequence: TGCGCCAGCAGCCGGGAAGGGACTAGCGTTCTAGATACGCAGTATTTT. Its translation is CASSREGTSVLDTQYF.

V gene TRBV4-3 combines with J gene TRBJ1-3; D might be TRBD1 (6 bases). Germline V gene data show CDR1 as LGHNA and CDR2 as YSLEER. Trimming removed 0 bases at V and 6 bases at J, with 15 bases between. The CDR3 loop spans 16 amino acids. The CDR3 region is CASSQDREGVTNTIYF. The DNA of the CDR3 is TGCGCCAGCAGCCAAGATCGGGAGGGGGTGACAAACACCATATATTTT.

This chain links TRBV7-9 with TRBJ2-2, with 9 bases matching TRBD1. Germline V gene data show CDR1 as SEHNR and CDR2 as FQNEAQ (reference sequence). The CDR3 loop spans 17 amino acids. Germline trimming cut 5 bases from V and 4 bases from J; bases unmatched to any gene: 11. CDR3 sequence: CASSPSKTGGRTGELFF. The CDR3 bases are TGTGCCAGCAGCCCCTCTAAAACAGGGGGCCGCACCGGGGAGCTGTTTTTT.

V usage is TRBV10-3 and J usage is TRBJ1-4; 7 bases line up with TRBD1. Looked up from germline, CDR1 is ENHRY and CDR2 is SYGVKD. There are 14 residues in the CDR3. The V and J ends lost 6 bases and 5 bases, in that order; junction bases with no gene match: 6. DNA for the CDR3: TGTGCCATCAGCGCCGGGACAGAAAATGAAAAACTGTTTTTT. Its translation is CAISAGTENEKLFF.

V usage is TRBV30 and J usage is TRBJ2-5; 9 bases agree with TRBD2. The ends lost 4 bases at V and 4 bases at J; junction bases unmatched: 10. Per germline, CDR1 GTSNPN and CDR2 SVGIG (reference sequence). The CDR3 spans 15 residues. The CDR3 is CAWTPGSGGGETQYF. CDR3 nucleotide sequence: TGTGCCTGGACCCCGGGTAGCGGGGGAGGAGAGACCCAGTACTTC. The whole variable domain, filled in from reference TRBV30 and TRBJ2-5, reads SQTIHQWPATLVQPVGSPLSLECTVEGTSNPNLYWYRQAAGRGLQLLFYSVGIGQISSEVPQNLSASRPQDRQFILSSKKLLLSDSGFYLCAWTPGSGGGETQYFGPGTRLLVL.

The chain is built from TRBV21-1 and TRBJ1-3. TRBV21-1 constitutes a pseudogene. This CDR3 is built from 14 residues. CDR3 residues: CASSKVVGRNTIYF. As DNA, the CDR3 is TGTGCCAGTAGCAAAGTGGTAGGCCGAAACACCATATATTTT.

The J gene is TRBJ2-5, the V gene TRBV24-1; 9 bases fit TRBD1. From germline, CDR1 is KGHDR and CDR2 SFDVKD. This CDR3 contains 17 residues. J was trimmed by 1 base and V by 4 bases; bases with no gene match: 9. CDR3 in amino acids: CATSDHSGTGIQETQYF. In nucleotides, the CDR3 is TGTGCCACCAGTGACCATTCCGGGACAGGGATCCAAGAGACCCAGTACTTC.

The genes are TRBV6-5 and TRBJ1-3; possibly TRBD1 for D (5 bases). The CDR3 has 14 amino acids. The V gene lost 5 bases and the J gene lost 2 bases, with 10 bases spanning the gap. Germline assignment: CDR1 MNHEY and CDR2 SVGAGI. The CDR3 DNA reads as TGTGCCAGCAGTAGCACAGGACCTGGAAACACCATATATTTT. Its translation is CASSSTGPGNTIYF.

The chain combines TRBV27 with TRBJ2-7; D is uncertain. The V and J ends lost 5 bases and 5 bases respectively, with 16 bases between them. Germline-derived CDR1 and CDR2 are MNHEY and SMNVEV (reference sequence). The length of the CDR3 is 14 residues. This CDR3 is CASSRRVLYHEQYF. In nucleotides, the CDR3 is TGTGCCAGCAGTCGTAGGGTGTTGTACCACGAGCAGTACTTC.

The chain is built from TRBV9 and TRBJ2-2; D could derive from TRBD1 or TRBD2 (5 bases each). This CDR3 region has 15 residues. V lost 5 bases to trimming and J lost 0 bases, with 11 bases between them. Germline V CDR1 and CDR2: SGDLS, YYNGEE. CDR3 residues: CASSLGVTNTGELFF. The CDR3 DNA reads TGTGCCAGCAGTTTGGGGGTAACGAACACCGGGGAGCTGTTTTTT.

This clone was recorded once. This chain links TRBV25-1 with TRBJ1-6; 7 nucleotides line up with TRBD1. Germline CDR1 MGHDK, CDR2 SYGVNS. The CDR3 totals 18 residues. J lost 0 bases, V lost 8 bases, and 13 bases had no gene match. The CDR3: CASASGGSSSSYNSPLHF. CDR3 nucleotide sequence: TGTGCCAGCGCCTCAGGGGGTTCCTCAAGCTCCTATAATTCACCCCTCCACTTT.

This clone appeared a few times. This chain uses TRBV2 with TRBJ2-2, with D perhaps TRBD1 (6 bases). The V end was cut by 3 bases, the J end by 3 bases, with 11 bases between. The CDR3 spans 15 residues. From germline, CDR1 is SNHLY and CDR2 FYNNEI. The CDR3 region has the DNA TGTGCCAGCAGTGAGGCCAGGGGCTACACCGGGGAGCTGTTTTTT. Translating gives CASSEARGYTGELFF. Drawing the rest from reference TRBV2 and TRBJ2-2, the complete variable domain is EPEVTQTPSHQVTQMGQEVILRCVPISNHLYFYWYRQILGQKVEFLVSFYNNEISEKSEIFDDQFSVERPDGSNFTLKIRSTKLEDSAMYFCASSEARGYTGELFFGEGSRLTVL.

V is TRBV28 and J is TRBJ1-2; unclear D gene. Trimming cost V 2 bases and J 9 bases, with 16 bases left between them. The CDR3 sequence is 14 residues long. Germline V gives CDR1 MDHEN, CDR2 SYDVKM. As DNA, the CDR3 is TGTGCCAGCAGTTTAAGCACAGTCGATTATAGCTACACCTTC. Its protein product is CASSLSTVDYSYTF.

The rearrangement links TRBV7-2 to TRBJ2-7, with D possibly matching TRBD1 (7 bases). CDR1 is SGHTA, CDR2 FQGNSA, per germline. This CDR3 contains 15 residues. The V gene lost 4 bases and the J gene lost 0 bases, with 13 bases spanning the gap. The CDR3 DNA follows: TGTGCCAGCAGCTCAGGGGGGTCTTTCTCCTACGAGCAGTACTTC. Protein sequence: CASSSGGSFSYEQYF.

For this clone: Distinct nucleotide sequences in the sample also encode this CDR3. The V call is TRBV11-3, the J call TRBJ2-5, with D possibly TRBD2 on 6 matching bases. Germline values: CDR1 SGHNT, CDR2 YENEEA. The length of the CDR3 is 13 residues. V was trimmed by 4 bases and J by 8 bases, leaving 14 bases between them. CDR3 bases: TGTGCCAGCAGCTCGACTAGTGGGGAAACCCAGTACTTC. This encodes CASSSTSGETQYF.

CDR3 sequence (DNA): TGTGCCAGCAAAGGCGGGTTAACAGATACGCAGTATTTT. Translation gives CASKGGLTDTQYF. This chain links TRBV25-1 with TRBJ2-3, with TRBD2 as a possible D gene (5 bases). This CDR3 has 13 amino acids. Per germline, CDR1 MGHDK and CDR2 SYGVNS. Trimming left V 7 bases short and J 3 bases short, with 11 bases between.

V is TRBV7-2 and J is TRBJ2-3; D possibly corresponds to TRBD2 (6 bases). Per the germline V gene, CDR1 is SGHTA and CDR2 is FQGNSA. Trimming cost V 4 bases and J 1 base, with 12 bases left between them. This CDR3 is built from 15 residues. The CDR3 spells CASSSDAGRTDTQYF. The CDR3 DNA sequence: TGTGCCAGCAGCTCCGATGCGGGGCGCACAGATACGCAGTATTTT.

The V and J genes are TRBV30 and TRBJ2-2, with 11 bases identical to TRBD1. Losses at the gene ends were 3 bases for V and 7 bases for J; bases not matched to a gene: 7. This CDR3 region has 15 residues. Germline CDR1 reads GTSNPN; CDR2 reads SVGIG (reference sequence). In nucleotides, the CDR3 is TGTGCCTGGAGCTGGACAGGGGGCGCGGGCGGGGAGCTGTTTTTT. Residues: CAWSWTGGAGGELFF. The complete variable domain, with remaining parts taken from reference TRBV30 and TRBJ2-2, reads SQTIHQWPATLVQPVGSPLSLECTVEGTSNPNLYWYRQAAGRGLQLLFYSVGIGQISSEVPQNLSASRPQDRQFILSSKKLLLSDSGFYLCAWSWTGGAGGELFFGEGSRLTVL.

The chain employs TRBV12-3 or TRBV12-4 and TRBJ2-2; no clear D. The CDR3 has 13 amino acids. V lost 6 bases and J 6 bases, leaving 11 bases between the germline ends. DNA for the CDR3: TGTGCCAGCAGGAAAAACACAGCCGGGGAGCTGTTTTTT. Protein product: CASRKNTAGELFF.

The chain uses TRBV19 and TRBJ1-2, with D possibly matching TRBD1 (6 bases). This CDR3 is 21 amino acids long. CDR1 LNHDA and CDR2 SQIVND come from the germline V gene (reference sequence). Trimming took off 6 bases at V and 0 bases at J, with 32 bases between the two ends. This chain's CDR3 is CASSKPLGRGTEVEANYGYTF. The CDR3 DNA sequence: TGTGCCAGTAGCAAACCCCTAGGGAGGGGGACGGAAGTAGAGGCTAACTATGGCTACACCTTC.

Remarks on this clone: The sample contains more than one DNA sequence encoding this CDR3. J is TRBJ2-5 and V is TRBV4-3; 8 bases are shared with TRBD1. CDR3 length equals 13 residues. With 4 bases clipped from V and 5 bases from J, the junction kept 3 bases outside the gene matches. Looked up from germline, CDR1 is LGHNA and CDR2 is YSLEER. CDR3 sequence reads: CASSRDRWETQYF. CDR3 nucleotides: TGCGCCAGCAGCCGGGACAGGTGGGAGACCCAGTACTTC.